This T cell receptor beta chain was captured by sequencing in a study of early T cells in non-severe SARS-CoV-2 infection. For the study at large: Unpaired chains resulted from sequencing bulk RNA of unsorted whole blood.

This clonotype was picked up many times. What it binds is not known. Study findings and constraints: VDJdb-based matching was biased toward anti-spike CD8 responses and missed private and CD4 specificities.

The V end was cut by 5 bases, the J end by 1 base, with 14 bases between. This CDR3 contains 15 residues. Germline V gene lookup returns CDR1 SEHNR and CDR2 FQNEAQ (reference sequence). Molecules of cDNA were individually given unique molecular identifiers that were attached to them. TCRdb processed the 5' RACE reads anew with MiXCR; each CDR3 protein has one entry. The table shows about 58,000 distinct CDR3 sequences, with 9.5% to 15% occurring only once. The chain has TRBV7-9 and TRBJ2-5; D possibly uses TRBD1 or TRBD2 (5 bases each). The TCR was taken from an adult who was a healthcare worker with PCR-confirmed SARS-CoV-2 infection or an uninfected control (not recorded which). The sequencing input was whole blood. The CDR3 loop is CASSPMGDRQETQYF. CDR3 nucleotide sequence: TGTGCCAGCAGCCCTATGGGGGACCGCCAAGAGACCCAGTACTTC.